This is a list of T cell receptor beta chains from one sample in a study of T cells in Graves' hyperthyroidism and ophthalmopathy. TCRdb reprocessed the multiplex PCR reads via MiXCR and lists one record per CDR3 protein. The data hold roughly 650,000 distinct CDR3 sequences, with 16% observed a single time. The sequenced material came from blood. The receptors originated from a woman aged 40 to 50 with Graves' ophthalmopathy. Each CDR3 is given without its conserved first and last residue. Clone sizes are given selectively: once, few, many, or a class where the clone is expanded.

size | J | V | CDR3
NA | TRBJ1-4 | TRBV6-2/TRBV6-3 | ASSSVQGGSEKLF
many | TRBJ1-2 | TRBV7-8 | ASSLDLVQGGYGYT
NA | TRBJ1-1 | TRBV19 | ASSIGVSTEAF
many | TRBJ1-2 | TRBV27 | ASSLSAGGNYGYT
many | TRBJ2-5 | TRBV30 | AWSRHRGETQY
few | TRBJ2-2 | TRBV28 | ASSLLGGSGELF
many | TRBJ1-5 | TRBV2 | ASRVGQGNQPQH
many | TRBJ2-2 | TRBV11-2 | ASSFHRGPGELF
many | TRBJ2-3 | TRBV2 | ASSGLADGTDTQY
NA | TRBJ1-1 | TRBV19 | ASSIWGYLRTEAF
NA | TRBJ1-1 | TRBV20-1 | SVEEGNTEAF
many | TRBJ2-3 | TRBV3-1 | ASSQFLAGSTDTQY
NA | TRBJ1-5 | TRBV19 | ASSIDGGQGQPQH
many | TRBJ1-4 | TRBV2 | ASKGDRGGGEKLF
few | TRBJ1-3 | TRBV12-3/TRBV12-4 | ASSLGQYPFSGNTIY
few | TRBJ2-5 | TRBV7-6 | ASSLSGGRWETQY
NA | TRBJ2-5 | TRBV4-1 | ASSLAGIGLLLQETQY
few | TRBJ2-2 | TRBV6-1 | ASSRTAKGGELF
many | TRBJ2-7 | TRBV3-1 | ASSSRNYEQY
many | TRBJ2-5 | TRBV18 | ASSRLASEETQY
many | TRBJ2-5 | TRBV12-3/TRBV12-4 | ASSLRQQETQY
NA | TRBJ1-4 | TRBV7-8 | ASSDDRHIEKLF